A single TCR beta chain is shown here with its context. No cognate antigen has been identified for it. No base qualities exist here, and no much larger clone lies one base off it. A history of other malignancies or of prior chemotherapy or radiotherapy was absent in all patients, and node-negative disease was shown on CT and PET/CT in all patients. At each of the two time points, 5.5 to 6 milliliters of peripheral venous blood were collected into EDTA tubes. PBMCs were isolated by Ficoll-Paque Plus density-gradient centrifugation. Samples were stored at -80°C immediately after collection until analysis. The sample comes from a study of prognosis after radiotherapy for stage I lung cancer (dated by TCRdb to the early 2020s). Some background on the complete study: Approximately 19 stage I NSCLC patients were enrolled in Nanjing, China, between early 2018 and early 2019. Enrolled patients comprised some 13 with newly diagnosed primary stage I lung tumors and four to six with oligometastatic NSCLC after surgical resection of the primary tumor. Every patient was deemed medically inoperable, 12 because of comorbidities and roughly 7 because they refused surgery. The cohort included about a dozen men and a handful of women, with a median age of approximately 76 years and a range of 53 to 84 years. Squamous cell carcinoma histology was identified in 7 or 8 patients, and adenocarcinoma histology was identified in roughly eleven patients. Using image-guided IMRT or VMAT, SBRT was delivered in 3 to 5 fractions at a biologically effective dose of at least 100 Gy. SBRT was not combined with any concurrent therapy in any patient. After SBRT, distant metastases developed in about 20% of the 19 patients at a median of approximately seven months, while the remaining 15 patients had no significant progression. This study profiled peripheral blood TCR beta repertoires from stage I NSCLC patients before and after stereotactic body radiotherapy and linked the repertoires to distant failure. The study took one blood sample before SBRT and one after SBRT from each of roughly 20 patients and sequenced all 38 samples.

The full study reports these points: TRBV and TRBJ usage frequencies reportedly varied with metastasis status, involving two V genes at baseline and ten or so V and two J genes after SBRT. Post-SBRT Shannon entropy and its change from baseline were lower in patients who developed distant metastases; baseline Shannon entropy was not associated with metastases. Unique TCR clone counts fell after SBRT (median about 9,700 before versus more than 6,500 after; Wilcoxon paired P=0.011). All reported P values were unadjusted for multiple comparisons. Whether the expanded TCR clones were tumor-specific was not determined. The small cohort and short follow-up limited the study, so independent validation of the findings is needed.

CDR1 and CDR2 were assigned from the germline V gene as SGHRS and YFSETQ. Trimmed from V: 5 bases; trimmed from J: 8 bases; junction bases lacking a gene match: 7. Measured from the cysteine to the phenylalanine, the CDR3 is 15 residues long. Only the CDR3 region is kept as DNA, spanning 45 bases read in frame from base 1. The TCR beta CDR3 region was amplified from genomic DNA by two rounds of multiplex PCR. In the first round of PCR, primers specific to each TRBV and TRBJ gene were used, and the primer sequences are filed in Chinese patent CN105087789A. Universal primers were used in the second PCR round. The Roche High Pure PCR Template Preparation Kit was used to extract genomic DNA from frozen PBMCs. An Illumina HiSeq 3000 was used to sequence the libraries paired-end with 151 bp reads. On the authors' methods: CutAdapt was used to remove raw reads lacking the multiplex PCR primer sequences. High-quality paired reads were merged into contigs with PEAR. By alignment to reference sequences, MiXCR assigned TRB V, D and J gene segments to each contig. CDR3 sequences were clustered by base quality and sequence similarity to remove sequencing errors. Shannon entropy normalized by the natural log of productive TCR sequence number was used as the measure of diversity. To get clonality, Shannon entropy was divided by the natural log of the number of unique clonotypes, and that result was subtracted from one. Using the Youden index from ROC curves, the researchers picked the repertoire-metric cut-offs for progression-free survival, and all analyses were carried out in R 3.5.3. TCRdb redid the processing of the public reads, applying fastp at Q25 and MiXCR, and retained in-frame beta chains. A single entry per CDR3 protein holds the most common genes and DNA from its merged rows. The V and J calls and clone size come from TCRdb's table, not from the authors' own analysis. The sample table contains about 36,000 distinct CDR3 sequences; only one count was recorded for less than 45% of them. The top ten clones comprise 16% of the sample.

This specimen was PBMCs, taken before or after stereotactic body radiation therapy (not recorded which). Recombination linked TRBV5-1 to TRBJ2-1, and 13 bases in between align with TRBD2. The sequence was obtained from a donor older than 45 with non-small cell lung cancer. In nucleotide form, the sequence is TGCGCCAGCAGTAGAGGGACTAGCGGGACTGATGAGCAGTTCTTC. It translates as CASSRGTSGTDEQFF.